These 28 T cell receptor delta chains originate from one sample sequenced in a study of γδ T cells in repeated Plasmodium falciparum infection. Bulk repertoires came from Vgamma9/Vdelta2+ or Vdelta2-negative gammadelta T cells flow-sorted from PBMC. With CATT, TCRdb re-called clones from the multiplex PCR reads. The data show tens of thousands of delta-chain clones, almost 1.5% seen once. Sequencing input: gamma-delta T cells from blood. Every receptor here comes from a pool of human donors (malaria-infected and uninfected, not separated).

Regarding this clone: The protein in TCRdb stems from a much larger clone and differs at residue 15 from this DNA's translation, likely a read error; here the protein is translated from the DNA. This rearrangement joins TRDV1 to TRDJ1; 8 nucleotides match TRDD2. TCRdb offers no J gene call, so here the DNA was matched to germline to obtain one. V lost 2 bases to trimming and J lost 1 base; unmatched junction nucleotides: 24. CDR1 and CDR2 from the germline V gene are TSWWSYY and QGS. This CDR3 is built from 22 residues. The CDR3 nucleotides read TGTGCTCTTGGGGAAACCCAAATTACTTCCTACGCGGGGGACGCCCTCACCGATAAACTCATCTTT. It specifies CALGETQITSYAGDALTDKLIF.

This clone was picked up a small number of times. Translating this DNA gives a protein that differs at residue 9 from the TCRdb one, which belongs to a much larger clone; a read error is likely, and the protein shown is this translation. CDR3 in amino acids: CALGENALGAQLFF. CDR3 DNA: TGTGCTCTTGGGGAAAATGCCCTGGGGGCACAACTCTTCTTT. The V gene is TRDV1, the J gene TRDJ2; tentatively, D is TRDD3 (6 bases). Trimming removed 2 bases from V and 8 bases from J, with 12 bases in between. Per germline, CDR1 TSWWSYY and CDR2 QGS. The CDR3 length is 14 residues.

This clone was seen a handful of times. TCRdb assigns this DNA the protein of a much larger clone, which departs from its translation at residue 10; this likely reflects a read error, and the protein shown comes from translating the DNA. The gene calls are TRDV2 and TRDJ1, with 9 positions matching TRDD3. The germline V gene encodes CDR1 GEAIGNYY and CDR2 EKD. V was pared by 0 bases and J by 3 bases, with 10 bases of the junction left unmatched. The CDR3 contains 17 residues. CDR3 sequence (DNA): TGTGCCTGTGACACCGGCTACTGGGGGACACAACCCGATAAACTCATCTTT. Translated: CACDTGYWGTQPDKLIF.

This clone was observed a handful of times. TCRdb has a much larger clone's protein, which differs at residue 9 from the translation of this DNA, likely because of a read error; what is shown is the protein translated from the DNA. The rearrangement links TRDV3 to TRDJ1, with D unclear. Here the J gene came from matching the DNA to germline, since TCRdb omits it. V dropped 4 bases and J dropped 0 bases, with 18 bases sitting between them. The CDR3 runs to 15 residues. Germline-derived CDR1 and CDR2 are TVYSNPD and GDNSRS (reference sequence). Written as DNA, the CDR3 is TGTGCCTCGACGACGTTCATCTCGGACACCGATAAACTCATCTTT. It specifies CASTTFISDTDKLIF. Combining the CDR3 with reference TRDV3 and TRDJ1 gives the whole variable domain CDKVTQSSPDQTVASGSEVVLLCTYDTVYSNPDLFWYRIRPDYSFQFVFYGDNSRSEGADFTQGRFSVKHILTQKAFHLVISPVRTEDSATYYCASTTFISDTDKLIFGKGTRVTVEP.

Details on this clone: The TCRdb protein, from a much larger clone, departs from this DNA's translation at residue 7, likely by read error; the protein shown derives from the DNA. The V call is TRDV2, the J call TRDJ3; 10 bases are shared with TRDD3. No J segment appears in TCRdb, so it was assigned here by matching the sequence to germline. The trim removed 3 bases at V and 2 bases at J, leaving 9 bases unmatched. In germline, CDR1 is GEAIGNYY, CDR2 EKD. CDR3 size: 19 residues. The DNA for the CDR3 is TGTGCCTGTGACCCTTCGTGGGGGATACATCCCTGGGACACCCGACAGATGTTTTTC. Translating it yields CACDPSWGIHPWDTRQMFF.

This clone was seen more than once but under ten times. This DNA translates differently at residue 3 from the TCRdb protein, which is that of a much larger clone; a read error is likely, and the protein shown is the DNA's own translation. The rearrangement joins TRDV1 to TRDJ1; 8 bases are a match to TRDD3. The germline CDR1 and CDR2 sequences are TSWWSYY and QGS. The CDR3 length is 19 residues. CDR3 DNA: TGTGCTCCTGGGGAACTAGACCTACGTCAGGGGATACACACCGATAAACTCATCTTT. It encodes CAPGELDLRQGIHTDKLIF.

As regards this clone: TCRdb shows a much larger clone's protein in place of this DNA's translation, and the two differ at residue 16, likely through a read error; the protein shown is translated from the DNA. CDR3 sequence (DNA): TGTGCCTGTGACACCTTAGTACTGGGGGATACGCGGGACACCGATAGACTCATCTTT. Translation: CACDTLVLGDTRDTDRLIF. This rearrangement joins TRDV2 to TRDJ1, with 13 bases that match TRDD3. No J segment appears in TCRdb, so it was assigned here by matching the sequence to germline. This CDR3 is 19 amino acids long. The germline V gene encodes CDR1 GEAIGNYY and CDR2 EKD.

Points on this clone: This sequence is one base from a far larger clone and is likely a read error. At the DNA level, this CDR3 is encoded by other sequences in the same sample as well. The CDR3 DNA follows: TGTGCTTGCCGTCCTCTTGTGACAAGGTACACCGATAAACTCATCTTT. This encodes CACRPLVTRYTDKLIF. This rearrangement joins TRDV3 to TRDJ1; D not certain. The CDR3 runs to 16 residues. Germline V gives CDR1 TVYSNPD, CDR2 GDNSRS (reference sequence).

This clone has at least ten counts. The protein recorded in TCRdb matches a much larger clone and deviates from this DNA's translation at residue 7, suggesting a read error; the protein here is obtained by translating the DNA. The V and J genes are TRDV1 and TRDJ1; D not certain. V was trimmed by 2 bases and J by 3 bases, leaving 4 bases between them. The CDR3 is made up of 12 amino acids. Germline CDR1 reads TSWWSYY; CDR2 reads QGS. This chain's CDR3 is CALGEYADKLIF. Written as DNA, the CDR3 is TGTGCTCTTGGGGAATACGCCGATAAACTCATCTTT.

This clone was recorded a few times. TCRdb's listed protein matches a much larger clone and diverges from this DNA's translation at residue 6, likely through a read error; the protein shown comes from the DNA. The V call is TRDV1, the J call TRDJ1, with TRDD3 matching 7 bases. J lost 3 bases, V lost 1 base, and 26 bases had no gene match. Per germline, CDR1 TSWWSYY and CDR2 QGS. CDR3 size: 22 residues. This CDR3 reads CALGERGPSNTGASSEADKLIF. As DNA, the CDR3 is TGTGCTCTTGGGGAACGAGGCCCCTCCAATACTGGGGCATCTAGTGAGGCCGATAAACTCATCTTT.

This clone was counted between two and nine times. The TCRdb record carries a much larger clone's protein, which differs from this DNA's translation at residue 12; a read error is the likely cause, and the protein listed here is the DNA translation. The CDR3 protein is CACDPSLLGVPHTDKLIF. The CDR3 bases are TGTGCCTGTGACCCAAGTTTACTGGGGGTGCCGCACACCGATAAACTCATCTTT. The V and J genes are TRDV2 and TRDJ1; 8 bases are a match to TRDD3. The J gene is not listed in TCRdb, so it was assigned here from a DNA match to germline. The CDR3 covers 18 residues. Per germline, CDR1 GEAIGNYY and CDR2 EKD. V gave up 3 bases and J gave up 0 bases; unmatched junction bases: 14.

The table lists this clone with a few counts. A far larger clone lies a single base away; this is likely a read error. Within the sample, other DNA sequences also encode this same CDR3. This chain joins TRDV1 and TRDJ1; TRDD3 matches at 12 bases. TCRdb records no J gene; here it was assigned by comparing the DNA to germline. The CDR3 sequence is 20 residues long. Per germline, CDR1 TSWWSYY and CDR2 QGS. The CDR3: CALDQRNAGGYGVDTDKLIF. CDR3 nucleotides: TGCGCTCTTGACCAACGTAACGCTGGGGGATACGGGGTGGACACCGATAAACTCATCTTT.

As for this clone: The TCRdb record carries a much larger clone's protein, which differs from this DNA's translation at residue 11; a read error is the likely cause, and the protein listed here is the DNA translation. The chain couples TRDV1 to TRDJ1; D could derive from TRDD2 or TRDD3 (6 bases each). The V end was cut by 9 bases, the J end by 0 bases, with 35 bases between. CDR1 is TSWWSYY and CDR2 is QGS in the germline V gene. There are 21 residues in the CDR3. The CDR3 bases are TGTGCTCTAAGAAACATCCTACATATGGGGGGTAGAGGGGGGTACACCGATAAACTCATCTTT. This codes for CALRNILHMGGRGGYTDKLIF.

As concerns this clone: TCRdb shows a much larger clone's protein in place of this DNA's translation, and the two differ at residue 3, likely through a read error; the protein shown is translated from the DNA. This chain joins TRDV1 and TRDJ1, with D maybe TRDD3 (6 bases). Germline matching of the DNA provided the J gene here, since TCRdb leaves it blank. This CDR3 region has 19 residues. Germline V lookup: CDR1 TSWWSYY, CDR2 QGS. The CDR3 nucleotides are TGTGCTCCTGGGGAAAGGAGTAGACCTACTGGGATGTACACCAATAAACTCATCTTT. Residues: CAPGERSRPTGMYTNKLIF.

Comments on this clone: This likely traces to a read error, being one base from a far larger clone. Other nucleotide sequences in the sample specify the same CDR3. DNA of the CDR3: TGTGCCTGTGATCCCTTACTGGGGACGTACACCGACAAACTCATCTTT. It specifies CACDPLLGTYTDKLIF. This chain uses TRDV2 with TRDJ1; TRDD3 agrees at 7 bases. TCRdb gives no J gene; it was assigned here by matching the DNA to germline. Germline CDR1 reads GEAIGNYY; CDR2 reads EKD. The CDR3 has 16 amino acids.

At least ten counts were recorded for this clone. The J gene is TRDJ1, the V gene TRDV1; a possible D gene is TRDD3 (6 bases). The length of the CDR3 is 23 residues. The germline gives CDR1 TSWWSYY, CDR2 QGS. The V end lost 4 bases, the J end lost 2 bases, and 38 bases lay between the germline ends. The CDR3: CALGGREYLRLPWGLAGTDKLIF. DNA for the CDR3: TGTGCTCTTGGGGGCAGAGAATACCTACGTCTACCCTGGGGCCTTGCGGGTACCGATAAACTCATCTTT.

This clone is termed medium-sized. Other DNA variants within this sample encode the same CDR3. This sequence joins TRDV2 and TRDJ3, with TRDD3 matching 13 bases. V shed 0 bases, J shed 2 bases, and the junction held 3 bases outside the gene matches. Per germline, CDR1 GEAIGNYY and CDR2 EKD. The CDR3 covers 19 residues. The CDR3 loop is CACDTSTGGYAWDTRQMFF. Here the CDR3 DNA reads TGTGCCTGTGACACCAGTACTGGGGGATACGCCTGGGACACCCGACAGATGTTTTTC.

This clone was detected only a few times. The protein held in TCRdb is that of a much larger clone and does not match this DNA's translation at residue 6, likely because of a read error; the protein shown is translated from the DNA. The J gene is TRDJ3, the V gene TRDV2; 7 positions agree with TRDD3. As TCRdb names no J gene, one was assigned here on the basis of a DNA match to germline. Looked up from germline, CDR1 is GEAIGNYY and CDR2 is EKD. The CDR3 loop spans 16 amino acids. Losses at the gene ends were 3 bases for V and 4 bases for J; bases not matched to a gene: 5. This chain's CDR3 is CACDVPGDWDTRQMFF. For the CDR3, the DNA is TGTGCCTGTGACGTACCGGGGGATTGGGACACCCGACAGATGTTTTTC.

Remarks on this clone: This likely came from a read error, as a far larger clone is one base away. The V gene is TRDV3, the J gene TRDJ3, with D tentatively TRDD3 (5 bases). The J gene comes from matching the DNA to germline here; TCRdb lacks it. CDR3 size: 13 residues. Germline values: CDR1 TVYSNPD, CDR2 GDNSRS (reference sequence). In DNA, the CDR3 is TGTGCCTTTAGCCCCTGGGACACCCGGCAGATGTTTTTC. It translates to CAFSPWDTRQMFF. The variable domain in full, with the rest retrieved from reference TRDV3 and TRDJ3, is CDKVTQSSPDQTVASGSEVVLLCTYDTVYSNPDLFWYRIRPDYSFQFVFYGDNSRSEGADFTQGRFSVKHILTQKAFHLVISPVRTEDSATYYCAFSPWDTRQMFFGTGIKLFVEP.

In this sample, this clone turned up a few times. Only one base separates this from a far larger clonotype, so it likely reflects a read error. This sample includes further DNA sequences coding for the same CDR3. The chain employs TRDV1 and TRDJ1; D is possibly TRDD3 (5 bases). The J gene is absent in TCRdb and was assigned here via DNA matching to germline. V dropped 3 bases and J dropped 4 bases, with 27 bases sitting between them. This CDR3 region has 19 residues. CDR1 TSWWSYY and CDR2 QGS come from the germline V gene. The CDR3 sequence: CALGELGKWWASRDDKLIF. DNA of the CDR3: TGTGCTCTTGGGGAGCTGGGAAAATGGTGGGCCTCCCGGGACGATAAACTCATCTTT.

This clone was counted at least ten times. Only one base separates this from a far larger clonotype, so it likely reflects a read error. Other DNA variants within this sample encode the same CDR3. The chain employs TRDV2 and TRDJ1; 11 nucleotides agree with TRDD3. CDR3 length: 19 amino acids. Per the germline V gene, CDR1 is GEAIGNYY and CDR2 is EKD. With 0 bases clipped from V and 0 bases from J, the junction kept 11 bases outside the gene matches. The CDR3 DNA sequence: TGTGCCTGTGACACCGTAGGTGGGGGATACGTAGGGTACACCGATAAACTCATCTTT. Its protein is CACDTVGGGYVGYTDKLIF.

This clone ranks as medium-sized. This CDR3 is also generated by other DNA sequences in the sample. The J gene is TRDJ1, the V gene TRAV14/DV4; 10 nucleotides match TRDD3. The ends lost 0 bases at V and 10 bases at J; junction bases unmatched: 20. The CDR3 covers 19 residues. CDR1 TSDPSYG and CDR2 QGSYDQQN come from the germline V gene (reference sequence). The CDR3 DNA reads TGTGCAATGAGAGAGGGTGATTCTCGTTACTGGGGGATCCCGCGGGGACTCATCTTT. Protein product: CAMREGDSRYWGIPRGLIF.

At least ten counts were recorded for this clone. A read error is likely here: a far larger clone is one base away. Other nucleotide sequences from this sample produce the same CDR3. The gene calls are TRDV1 and TRDJ4; no reliable D call. Assignment of the J gene here rests on matching the DNA to germline, because TCRdb gives none. Trimming cost V 3 bases and J 0 bases, with 23 bases left between them. Germline CDR1 and CDR2: TSWWSYY and QGS. The CDR3 contains 18 residues. For the CDR3, the DNA is TGTGCTCTTGGGGAGCTATTCCGAGTAGCACCTCCGGCCAGACCCCTGATCTTT. It yields the protein CALGELFRVAPPARPLIF.

This clone was seen repeatedly, ten times or more. The junction departs from the called germline gene at one end, perhaps through a read error. This rearrangement joins TRDV1 to TRDJ1; D is perhaps TRDD3 (6 bases). The CDR3 is 15 amino acids. Germline V lookup: CDR1 TSWWSYY, CDR2 QGS. This chain's CDR3 is CAPGEQGRYTDKLIF. The CDR3 DNA follows: TGTGCTCCTGGGGAACAAGGAAGGTACACCGATAAACTCATCTTT.

Comment on this clone: The amino acid sequence in TCRdb belongs to a much larger clone and departs from this DNA's translation at residue 21, likely a sequencing read error; the sequence shown is translated from the DNA. TRDV1 is the V gene, and the J gene was not called; the table's D call TRDD3 went unverified against the DNA. The CDR3 covers 23 residues. Per the germline V gene, CDR1 is TSWWSYY and CDR2 is QGS. As DNA, the CDR3 is TGTGCTCTTGGGGAACCCCCTGGCTCCTACTGGGGGATACGCCGAATTGATGCCGATAAACCCATCTTT. Its translation is CALGEPPGSYWGIRRIDADKPIF.

Concerning this clone: A much more abundant neighbour one base away suggests this may be a read error. The gene calls are TRDV1 and TRDJ1; D possibly corresponds to TRDD3 (5 bases). This CDR3 comprises 18 residues. Trimming took 3 bases from V and 3 from J, leaving 23 bases between them. Per germline, CDR1 TSWWSYY and CDR2 QGS. The chain's CDR3 is CALGDPSTVVLDADKLIF. Here the CDR3 DNA reads TGTGCTCTTGGGGACCCGTCTACTGTCGTACTGGACGCCGATAAACTCATCTTT.

In regard to this clone: For this DNA, TCRdb reports the protein of a much larger clone, which diverges at residue 3, most likely from a read error; the protein presented here is translated directly from the DNA. The chain combines TRDV2 with TRDJ1; 10 nucleotides line up with TRDD3. The J gene, left out of TCRdb, was set here by checking the DNA against germline. Germline values: CDR1 GEAIGNYY, CDR2 EKD. The CDR3 is 14 residues long. The CDR3 spells CAYDGGYGSDKLIF. The DNA of the CDR3 is TGTGCCTATGACGGGGGATACGGGTCCGATAAACTCATCTTT.

The table lists this clone with many counts. The chain couples TRDV1 to TRDJ1; 8 nucleotides line up with TRDD3. The length of the CDR3 is 18 residues. The J segment lost 1 base and the V segment lost 1 base, leaving 11 bases of the junction unmatched. Germline assignment: CDR1 TSWWSYY and CDR2 QGS. CDR3 in DNA: TGTGCTCTTGGGGAACCCGGAGGAGGGGATACTGTCACCGATAAACTCATCTTT. Translation gives CALGEPGGGDTVTDKLIF.